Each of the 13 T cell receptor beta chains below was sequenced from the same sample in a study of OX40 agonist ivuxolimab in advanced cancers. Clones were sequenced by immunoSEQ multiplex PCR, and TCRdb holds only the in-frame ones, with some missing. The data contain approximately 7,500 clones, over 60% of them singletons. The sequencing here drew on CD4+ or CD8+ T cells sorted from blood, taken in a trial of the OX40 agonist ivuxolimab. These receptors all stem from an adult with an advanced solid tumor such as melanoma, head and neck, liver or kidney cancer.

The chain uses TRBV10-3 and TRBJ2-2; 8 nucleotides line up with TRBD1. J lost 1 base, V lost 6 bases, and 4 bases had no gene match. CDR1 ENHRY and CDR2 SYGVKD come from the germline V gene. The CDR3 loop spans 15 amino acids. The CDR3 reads CAIRRGTGNTGELFF. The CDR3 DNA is TGTGCCATCAGGAGGGGGACAGGGAACACCGGGGAGCTGTTTTTT.

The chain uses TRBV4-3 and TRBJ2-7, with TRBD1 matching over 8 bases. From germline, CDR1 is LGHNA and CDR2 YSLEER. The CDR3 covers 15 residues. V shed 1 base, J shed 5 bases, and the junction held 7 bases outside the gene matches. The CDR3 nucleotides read TGCGCCAGCAGCCAAGTTGACAGGGGCGGGGACGAGCAGTACTTC. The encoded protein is CASSQVDRGGDEQYF.

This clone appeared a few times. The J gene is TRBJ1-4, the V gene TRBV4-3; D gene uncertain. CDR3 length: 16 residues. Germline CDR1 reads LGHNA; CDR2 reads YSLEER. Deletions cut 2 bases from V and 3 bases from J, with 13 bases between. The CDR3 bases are TGCGCCAGCAGCCAAACCGGGATCCCCCCTAATGAAAAACTGTTTTTT. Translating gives CASSQTGIPPNEKLFF.

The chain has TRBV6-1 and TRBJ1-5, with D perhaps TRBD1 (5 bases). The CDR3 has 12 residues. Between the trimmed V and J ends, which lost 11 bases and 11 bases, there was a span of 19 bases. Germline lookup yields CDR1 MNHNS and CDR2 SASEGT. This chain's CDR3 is CAGAPSWGAQHF. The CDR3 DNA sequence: TGTGCCGGAGCTCCCTCTTGGGGGGCCCAGCATTTT.

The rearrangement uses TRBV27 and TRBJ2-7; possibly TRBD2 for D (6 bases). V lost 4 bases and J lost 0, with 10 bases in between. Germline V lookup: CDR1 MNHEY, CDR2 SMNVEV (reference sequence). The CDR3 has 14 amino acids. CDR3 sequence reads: CASSSNGGSYEQYF. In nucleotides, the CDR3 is TGTGCCAGCAGTTCGAACGGGGGCTCCTACGAGCAGTACTTC.

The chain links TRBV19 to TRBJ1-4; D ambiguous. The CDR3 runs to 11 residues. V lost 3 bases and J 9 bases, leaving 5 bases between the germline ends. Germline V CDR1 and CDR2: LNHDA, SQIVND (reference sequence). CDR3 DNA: TGTGCCAGTAGTATGGGGAAAAAACTGTTTTTT. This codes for CASSMGKKLFF.

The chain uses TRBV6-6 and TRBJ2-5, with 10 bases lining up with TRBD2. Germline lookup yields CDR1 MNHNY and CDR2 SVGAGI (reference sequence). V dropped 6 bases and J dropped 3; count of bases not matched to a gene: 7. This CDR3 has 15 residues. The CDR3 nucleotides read TGTGCCAGCAGCTGGACTAGCGGAAAAAAAGAGACCCAGTACTTC. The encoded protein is CASSWTSGKKETQYF.

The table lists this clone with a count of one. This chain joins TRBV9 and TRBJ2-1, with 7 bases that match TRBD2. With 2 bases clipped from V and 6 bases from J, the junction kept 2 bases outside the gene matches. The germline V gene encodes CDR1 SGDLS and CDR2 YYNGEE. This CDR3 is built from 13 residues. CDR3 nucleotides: TGTGCCAGCAGCGTGGGACTAACCAATGAGCAGTTCTTC. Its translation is CASSVGLTNEQFF.

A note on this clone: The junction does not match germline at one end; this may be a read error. Written as DNA, the CDR3 is TGTGCCAGCAGCTTACTTGTCTGGGAGACCCAGTACTTC. It encodes CASSLLVWETQYF. This chain joins TRBV5-3 and TRBJ2-5; D not resolved. TRBV5-3 carries the ORF label, with uncertain function. The CDR3 length is 13 residues.

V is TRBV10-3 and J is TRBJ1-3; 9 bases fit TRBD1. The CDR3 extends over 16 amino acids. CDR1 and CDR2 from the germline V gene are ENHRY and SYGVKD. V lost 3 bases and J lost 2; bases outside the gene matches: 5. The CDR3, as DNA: TGTGCCATCAGTGACCAAAACAGGGGGCCTGGAAACACCATATATTTT. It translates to CAISDQNRGPGNTIYF.

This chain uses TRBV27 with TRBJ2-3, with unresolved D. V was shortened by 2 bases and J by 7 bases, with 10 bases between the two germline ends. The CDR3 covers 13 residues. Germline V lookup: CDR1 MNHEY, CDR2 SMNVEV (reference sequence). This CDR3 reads CASSLDRANTQYF. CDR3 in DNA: TGTGCCAGCAGTTTAGACCGTGCAAATACGCAGTATTTT.

The DNA for the CDR3 is TGTGCCAGCAGGCTGGCTTACGGACAGGGGTCCAACTATGGCTACACCTTC. This encodes CASRLAYGQGSNYGYTF. V and J are TRBV6-4 and TRBJ1-2, with 9 bases lining up with TRBD1. The junction had 13 bases not matched to a gene; V was cut back by 6 bases and J by 2 bases. The CDR3 runs to 17 residues. Germline V gives CDR1 MRHNA, CDR2 SNTAGT.

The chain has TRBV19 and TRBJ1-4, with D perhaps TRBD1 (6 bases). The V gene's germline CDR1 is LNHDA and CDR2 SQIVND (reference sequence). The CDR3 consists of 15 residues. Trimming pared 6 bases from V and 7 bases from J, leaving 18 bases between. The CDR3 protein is CASSRTVGYAEKLFF. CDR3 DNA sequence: TGTGCCAGTAGCCGGACAGTGGGCTACGCTGAAAAACTGTTTTTT.